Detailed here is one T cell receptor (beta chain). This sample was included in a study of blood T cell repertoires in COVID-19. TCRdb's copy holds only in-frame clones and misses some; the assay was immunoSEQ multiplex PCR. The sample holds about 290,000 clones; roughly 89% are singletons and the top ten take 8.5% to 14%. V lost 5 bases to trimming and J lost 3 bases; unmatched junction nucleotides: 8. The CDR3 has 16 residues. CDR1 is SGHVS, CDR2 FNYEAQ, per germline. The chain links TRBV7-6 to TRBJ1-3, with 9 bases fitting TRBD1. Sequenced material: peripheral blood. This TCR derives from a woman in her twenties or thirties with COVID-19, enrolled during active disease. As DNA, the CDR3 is TGTGCCAGCAGCACTGGCGGGACAGGGATTGGAAACACCATATATTTT. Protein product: CASSTGGTGIGNTIYF.